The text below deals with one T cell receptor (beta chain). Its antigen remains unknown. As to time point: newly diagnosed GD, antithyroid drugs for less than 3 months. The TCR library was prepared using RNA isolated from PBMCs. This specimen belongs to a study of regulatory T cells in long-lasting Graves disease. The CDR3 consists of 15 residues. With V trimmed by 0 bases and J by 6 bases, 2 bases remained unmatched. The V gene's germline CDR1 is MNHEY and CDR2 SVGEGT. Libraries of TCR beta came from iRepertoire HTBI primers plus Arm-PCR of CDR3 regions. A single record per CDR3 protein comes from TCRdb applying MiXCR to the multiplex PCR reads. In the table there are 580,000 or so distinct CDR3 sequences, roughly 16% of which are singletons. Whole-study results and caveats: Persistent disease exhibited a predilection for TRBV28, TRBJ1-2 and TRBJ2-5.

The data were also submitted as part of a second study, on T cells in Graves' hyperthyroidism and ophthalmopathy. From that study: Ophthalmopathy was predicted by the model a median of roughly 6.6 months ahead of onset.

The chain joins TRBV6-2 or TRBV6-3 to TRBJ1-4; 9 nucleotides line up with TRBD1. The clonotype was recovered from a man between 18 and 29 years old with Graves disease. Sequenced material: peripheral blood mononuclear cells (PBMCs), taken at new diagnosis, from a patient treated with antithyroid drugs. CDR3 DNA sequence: TGTGCCAGCAGTTACTCGTACAGGGGGCATGAAAAACTGTTTTTT. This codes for CASSYSYRGHEKLFF.